This T cell receptor (beta chain) is drawn from a study of T-cell memory formation after mild COVID-19. Across the study: Clusters of TCRs were largely donor specific.

Trimming took 3 bases from V and 6 from J; bases not matched to a gene: 3. Per germline, CDR1 SGHNT and CDR2 YYREEE (reference sequence). The CDR3 covers 12 residues. General observations from the study: Clones shrinking from day 15 to 85 showed even CD4/CD8 mixes; later expanders tilted CD4+.

TCRdb ran MiXCR on the 5' RACE reads and lists one entry per CDR3 protein. The profile shows roughly 410,000 distinct CDR3 sequences, 24% of them singletons. For this clonotype: Its target is unknown.

The clonotype was recovered from an adult woman who had mild COVID-19 (a few samples of this study predate the infection). Cell type and time point are not known. Sequenced material: PBMCs or a T cell subset sorted from them (not recorded which). This rearrangement joins TRBV5-4 to TRBJ2-7; 7 bases line up with TRBD1. The CDR3 reads CASSSEGAEQYF. CDR3 in DNA: TGTGCCAGCAGCTCCGAGGGGGCCGAGCAGTACTTC.